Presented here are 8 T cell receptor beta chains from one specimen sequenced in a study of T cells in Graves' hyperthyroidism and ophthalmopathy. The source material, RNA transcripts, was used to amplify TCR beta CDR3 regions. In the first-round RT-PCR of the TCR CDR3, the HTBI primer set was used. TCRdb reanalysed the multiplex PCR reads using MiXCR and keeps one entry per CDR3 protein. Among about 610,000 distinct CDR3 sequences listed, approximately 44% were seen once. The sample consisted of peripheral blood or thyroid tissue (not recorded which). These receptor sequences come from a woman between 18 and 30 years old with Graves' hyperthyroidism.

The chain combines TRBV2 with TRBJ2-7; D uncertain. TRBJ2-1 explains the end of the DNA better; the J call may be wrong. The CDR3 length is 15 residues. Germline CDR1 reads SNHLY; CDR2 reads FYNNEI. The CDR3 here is CASSGRWSSYNEQFF. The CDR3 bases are TGTGCCAGCAGTGGCCGGTGGAGCTCCTACAATGAGCAGTTCTTC.

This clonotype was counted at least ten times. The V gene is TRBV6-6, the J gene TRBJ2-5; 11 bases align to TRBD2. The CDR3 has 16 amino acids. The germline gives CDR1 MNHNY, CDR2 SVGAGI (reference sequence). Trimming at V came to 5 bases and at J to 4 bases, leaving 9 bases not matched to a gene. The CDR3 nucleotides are TGTGCCAGCAGTCCCCCACTAGCGGGAGAACGAGAGACCCAGTACTTC. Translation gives CASSPPLAGERETQYF.

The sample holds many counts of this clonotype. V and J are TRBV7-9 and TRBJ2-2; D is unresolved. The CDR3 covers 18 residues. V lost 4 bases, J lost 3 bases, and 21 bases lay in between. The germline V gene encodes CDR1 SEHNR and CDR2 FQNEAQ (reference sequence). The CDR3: CASSSNSGPRLHTGELFF. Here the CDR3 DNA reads TGTGCCAGCAGCTCGAACTCTGGCCCTCGCCTTCACACCGGGGAGCTGTTTTTT.

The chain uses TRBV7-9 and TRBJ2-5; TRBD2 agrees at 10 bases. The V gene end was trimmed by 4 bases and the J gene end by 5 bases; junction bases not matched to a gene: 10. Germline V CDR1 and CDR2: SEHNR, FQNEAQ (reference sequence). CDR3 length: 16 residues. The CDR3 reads CASSSLTSGEGETQYF. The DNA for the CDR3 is TGTGCCAGCAGCTCCCTCACTAGCGGGGAAGGGGAGACCCAGTACTTC. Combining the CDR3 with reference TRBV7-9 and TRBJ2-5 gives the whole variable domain DTGVSQNPRHKITKRGQNVTFRCDPISEHNRLYWYRQTLGQGPEFLTYFQNEAQLEKSRLLSDRFSAERPKGSFSTLEIQRTEQGDSAMYLCASSSLTSGEGETQYFGPGTRLLVL.

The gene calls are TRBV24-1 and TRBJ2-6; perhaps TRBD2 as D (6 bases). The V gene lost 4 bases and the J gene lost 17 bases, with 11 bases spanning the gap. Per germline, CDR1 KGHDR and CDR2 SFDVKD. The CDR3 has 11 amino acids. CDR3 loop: CATSDPRDLTF. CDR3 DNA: TGTGCCACCAGTGACCCGAGGGACTTGACTTTC.

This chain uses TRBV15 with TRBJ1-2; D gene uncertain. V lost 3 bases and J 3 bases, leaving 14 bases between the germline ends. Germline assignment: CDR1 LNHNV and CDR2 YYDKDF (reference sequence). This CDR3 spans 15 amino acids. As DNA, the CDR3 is TGTGCCACCAGCAGGGACGTGGGAGAAGACTATGGCTACACCTTC. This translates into CATSRDVGEDYGYTF.

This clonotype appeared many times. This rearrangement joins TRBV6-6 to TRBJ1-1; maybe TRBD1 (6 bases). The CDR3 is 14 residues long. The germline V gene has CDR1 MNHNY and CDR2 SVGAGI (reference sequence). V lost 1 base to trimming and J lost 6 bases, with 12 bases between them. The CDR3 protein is CASSYLQGGPEAFF. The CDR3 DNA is TGTGCCAGCAGTTACTTACAGGGAGGGCCTGAAGCTTTCTTT.

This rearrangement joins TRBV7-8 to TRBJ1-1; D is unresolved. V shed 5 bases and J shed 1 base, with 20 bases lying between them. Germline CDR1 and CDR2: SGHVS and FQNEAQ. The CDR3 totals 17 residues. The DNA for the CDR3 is TGTGCCAGCAGCACCCCCAGACCGGGCGCTGGGAACACTGAAGCTTTCTTT. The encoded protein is CASSTPRPGAGNTEAFF.